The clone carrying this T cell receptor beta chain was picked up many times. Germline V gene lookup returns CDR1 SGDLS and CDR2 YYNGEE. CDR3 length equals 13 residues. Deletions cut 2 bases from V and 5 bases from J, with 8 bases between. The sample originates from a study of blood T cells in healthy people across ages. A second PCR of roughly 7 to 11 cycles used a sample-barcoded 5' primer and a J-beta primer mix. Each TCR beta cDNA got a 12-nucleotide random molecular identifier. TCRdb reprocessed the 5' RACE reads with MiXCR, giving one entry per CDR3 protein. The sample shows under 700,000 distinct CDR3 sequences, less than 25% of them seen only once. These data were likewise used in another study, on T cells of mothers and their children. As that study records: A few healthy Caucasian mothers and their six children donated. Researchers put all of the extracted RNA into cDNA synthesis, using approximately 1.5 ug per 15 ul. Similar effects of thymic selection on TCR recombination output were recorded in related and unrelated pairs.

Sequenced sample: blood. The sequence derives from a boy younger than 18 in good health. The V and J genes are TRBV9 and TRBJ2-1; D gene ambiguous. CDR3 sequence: CASSVVHNNEQFF. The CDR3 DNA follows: TGTGCCAGCAGCGTTGTCCACAACAATGAGCAGTTCTTC.